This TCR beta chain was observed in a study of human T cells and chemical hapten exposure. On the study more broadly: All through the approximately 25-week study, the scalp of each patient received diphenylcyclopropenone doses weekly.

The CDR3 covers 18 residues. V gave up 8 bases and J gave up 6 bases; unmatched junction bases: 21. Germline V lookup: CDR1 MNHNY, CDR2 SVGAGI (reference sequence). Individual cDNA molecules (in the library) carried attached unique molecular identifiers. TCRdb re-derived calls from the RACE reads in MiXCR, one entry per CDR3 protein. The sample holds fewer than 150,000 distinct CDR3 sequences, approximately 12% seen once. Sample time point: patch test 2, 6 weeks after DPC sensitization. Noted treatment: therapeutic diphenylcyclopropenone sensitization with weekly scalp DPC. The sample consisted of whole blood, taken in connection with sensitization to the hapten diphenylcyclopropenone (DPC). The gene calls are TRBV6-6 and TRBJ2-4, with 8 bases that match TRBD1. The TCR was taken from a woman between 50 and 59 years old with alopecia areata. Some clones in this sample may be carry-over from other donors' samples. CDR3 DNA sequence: TGTGCCAGCTCTGAAGCGTACGGGGCAGGGGGCGAGAGAAACATTCAGTACTTC. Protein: CASSEAYGAGGERNIQYF.